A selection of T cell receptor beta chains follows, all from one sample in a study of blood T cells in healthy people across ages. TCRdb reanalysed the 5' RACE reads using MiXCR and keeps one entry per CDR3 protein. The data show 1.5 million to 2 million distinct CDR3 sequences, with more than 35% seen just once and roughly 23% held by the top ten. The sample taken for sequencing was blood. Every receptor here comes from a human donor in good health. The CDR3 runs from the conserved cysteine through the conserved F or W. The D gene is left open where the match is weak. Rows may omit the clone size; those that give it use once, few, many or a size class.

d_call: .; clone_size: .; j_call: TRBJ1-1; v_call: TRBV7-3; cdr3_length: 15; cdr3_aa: CASSFLRQTNTEAFF; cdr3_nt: TGTGCCAGCAGCTTTTTGAGGCAGACGAACACTGAAGCTTTCTTT
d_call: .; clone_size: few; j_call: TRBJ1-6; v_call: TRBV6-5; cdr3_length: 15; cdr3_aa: CASRTTGLLNSPLHF; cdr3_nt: TGTGCCAGCCGGACCACTGGACTACTTAATTCACCCCTCCACTTT
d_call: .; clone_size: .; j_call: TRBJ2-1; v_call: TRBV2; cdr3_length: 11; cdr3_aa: CAQGTYNEQFF; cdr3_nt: TGTGCCCAGGGGACCTACAATGAGCAGTTCTTC
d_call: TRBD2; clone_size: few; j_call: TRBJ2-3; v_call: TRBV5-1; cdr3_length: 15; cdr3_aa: CASSFRDYYTDTQYF; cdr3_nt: TGCGCCAGCAGCTTTCGGGACTACTACACAGATACGCAGTATTTT
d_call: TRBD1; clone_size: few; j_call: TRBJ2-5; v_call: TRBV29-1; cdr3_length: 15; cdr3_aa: CSVEDLQGAGETQYF; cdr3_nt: TGCAGCGTTGAAGACCTACAGGGGGCAGGGGAGACCCAGTACTTC
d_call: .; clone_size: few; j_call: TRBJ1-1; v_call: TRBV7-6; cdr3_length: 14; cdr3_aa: CASSLVGTVGEAFF; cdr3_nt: TGTGCCAGCAGCTTAGTAGGGACCGTCGGTGAAGCTTTCTTT
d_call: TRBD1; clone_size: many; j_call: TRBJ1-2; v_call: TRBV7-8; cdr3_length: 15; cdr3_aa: CASSLRDRGSYGYTF; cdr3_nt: TGTGCCAGCAGCCTCCGGGACAGGGGTTCCTATGGCTACACCTTC
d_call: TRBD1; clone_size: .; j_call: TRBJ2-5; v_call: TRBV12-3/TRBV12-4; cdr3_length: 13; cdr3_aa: CASNPTGRETQYF; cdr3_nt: TGTGCCAGCAACCCGACAGGGAGAGAGACCCAGTACTTC
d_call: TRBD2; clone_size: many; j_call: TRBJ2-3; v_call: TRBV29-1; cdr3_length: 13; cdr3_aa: CSVGYTSADTQYF; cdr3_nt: TGCAGCGTCGGATATACTAGCGCAGATACGCAGTATTTT
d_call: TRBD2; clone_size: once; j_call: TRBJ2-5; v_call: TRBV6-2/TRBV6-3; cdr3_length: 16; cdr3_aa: CASSYDSRGVQETQYF; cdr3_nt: TGTGCCAGCAGTTATGACTCGCGGGGGGTCCAAGAGACCCAGTACTTC
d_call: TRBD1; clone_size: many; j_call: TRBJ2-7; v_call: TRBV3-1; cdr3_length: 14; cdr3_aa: CASSPGTGVHEQYF; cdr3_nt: TGTGCCAGCAGCCCCGGGACAGGGGTCCACGAGCAGTACTTC
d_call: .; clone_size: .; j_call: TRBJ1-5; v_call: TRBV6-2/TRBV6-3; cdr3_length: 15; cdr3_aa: CASSRDTELGQPQHF; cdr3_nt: TGTGCCAGCAGCCGGGACACCGAGTTGGGTCAGCCCCAGCATTTT
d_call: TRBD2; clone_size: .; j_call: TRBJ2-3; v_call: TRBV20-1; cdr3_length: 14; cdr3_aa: CSARDSGGRDAQYF; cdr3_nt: TGCAGTGCTCGTGATAGCGGGGGACGAGATGCGCAGTATTTT
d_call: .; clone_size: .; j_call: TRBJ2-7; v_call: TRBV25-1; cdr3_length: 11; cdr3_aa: CATGTTYEQYF; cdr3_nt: TGTGCCACCGGGACAACCTACGAGCAGTACTTC
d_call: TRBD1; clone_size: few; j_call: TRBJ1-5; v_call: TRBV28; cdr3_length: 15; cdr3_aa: CASSSLGRGGQPQHF; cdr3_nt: TGTGCCAGCAGCAGTTTGGGCAGGGGGGGTCAGCCCCAGCATTTT
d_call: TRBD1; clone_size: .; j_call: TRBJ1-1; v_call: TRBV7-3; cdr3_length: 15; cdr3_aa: CASSLLGGGGTEAFF; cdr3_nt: TGTGCCAGCAGCTTACTAGGGGGCGGGGGCACTGAAGCTTTCTTT
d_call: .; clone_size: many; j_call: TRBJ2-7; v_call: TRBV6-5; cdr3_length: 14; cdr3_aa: CASSYSFSGYEQYF; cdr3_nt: TGTGCCAGCAGTTACTCTTTCTCAGGCTACGAGCAGTACTTC
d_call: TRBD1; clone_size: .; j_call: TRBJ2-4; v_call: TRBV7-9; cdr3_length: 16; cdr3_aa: CASSLLRTGPKNIQYF; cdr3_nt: TGTGCCAGCAGCTTACTGCGGACAGGGCCCAAAAACATTCAGTACTTC
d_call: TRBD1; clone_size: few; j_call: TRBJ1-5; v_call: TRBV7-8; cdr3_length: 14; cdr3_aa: CASRPRGSNQPQHF; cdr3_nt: TGTGCCAGCAGACCCAGGGGGAGCAATCAGCCCCAGCATTTT
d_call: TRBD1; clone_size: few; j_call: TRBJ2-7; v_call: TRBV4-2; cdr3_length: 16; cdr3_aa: CASSHNRGPIEERQYF; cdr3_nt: TGTGCCAGCAGCCATAACAGGGGCCCCATAGAAGAAAGGCAGTACTTC
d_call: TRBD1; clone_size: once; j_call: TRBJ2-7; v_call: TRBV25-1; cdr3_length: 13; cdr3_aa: CASRSTGGSEQYF; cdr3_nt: TGTGCCAGTCGTTCGACAGGGGGAAGCGAGCAGTACTTC
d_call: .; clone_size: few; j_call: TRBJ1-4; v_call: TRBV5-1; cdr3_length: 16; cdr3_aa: CASSVIPGLTDEKLFF; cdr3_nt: TGCGCCAGCAGCGTTATACCAGGGCTAACCGACGAAAAACTGTTTTTT
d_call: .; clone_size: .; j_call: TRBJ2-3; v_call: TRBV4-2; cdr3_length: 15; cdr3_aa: CASSLLALRTDTQYF; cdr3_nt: TGTGCCAGCAGCCTCCTCGCCCTCCGCACAGATACGCAGTATTTT
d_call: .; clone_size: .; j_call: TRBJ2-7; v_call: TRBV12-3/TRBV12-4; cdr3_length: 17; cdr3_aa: CASSLTGEQGPYYEQYF; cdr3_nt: TGTGCCAGCAGTTTGACGGGGGAGCAGGGCCCTTACTACGAGCAGTACTTC
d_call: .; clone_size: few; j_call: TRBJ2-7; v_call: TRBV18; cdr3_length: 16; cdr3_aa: CASSRAATRDLGEQYF; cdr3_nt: TGTGCCAGCTCACGAGCCGCGACCAGGGACCTAGGGGAGCAGTACTTC
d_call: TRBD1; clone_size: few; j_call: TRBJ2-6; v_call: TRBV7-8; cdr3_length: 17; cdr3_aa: CASSPGQLGSGANVLTF; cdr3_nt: TGTGCCAGCAGCCCGGGACAGCTCGGCTCTGGGGCCAACGTCCTGACTTTC
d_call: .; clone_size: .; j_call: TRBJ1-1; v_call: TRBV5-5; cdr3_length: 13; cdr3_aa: CARNHEQGIEAFF; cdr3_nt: TGTGCCAGAAACCACGAACAGGGCATTGAAGCTTTCTTT
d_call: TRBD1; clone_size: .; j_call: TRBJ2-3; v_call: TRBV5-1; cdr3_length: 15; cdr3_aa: CASSVGQGIRDTQYF; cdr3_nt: TGCGCCAGCAGCGTGGGACAGGGAATCAGAGATACGCAGTATTTT
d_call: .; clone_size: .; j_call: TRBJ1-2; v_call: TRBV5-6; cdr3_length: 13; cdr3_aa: CASSARRTYGYTF; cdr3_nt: TGTGCCAGCAGCGCGCGACGAACTTATGGCTACACCTTC
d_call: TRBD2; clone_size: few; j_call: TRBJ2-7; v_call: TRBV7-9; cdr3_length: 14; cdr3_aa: CASSFSGNPYEQYF; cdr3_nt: TGTGCCAGCAGCTTCAGCGGGAACCCATACGAGCAGTACTTC
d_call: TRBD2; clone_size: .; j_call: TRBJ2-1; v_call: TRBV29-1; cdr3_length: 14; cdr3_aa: CSVETSGASDEQFF; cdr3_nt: TGCAGCGTTGAAACCAGCGGGGCGAGCGATGAGCAGTTCTTC
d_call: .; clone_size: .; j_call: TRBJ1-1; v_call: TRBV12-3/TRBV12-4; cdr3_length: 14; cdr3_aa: CASSPPRASGWAFF; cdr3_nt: TGTGCCAGCAGCCCCCCACGGGCCTCCGGGTGGGCTTTCTTT
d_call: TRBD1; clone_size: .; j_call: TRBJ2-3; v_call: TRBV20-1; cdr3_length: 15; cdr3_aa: CSAGDRVVAADTQYF; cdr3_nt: TGCAGTGCTGGAGACAGGGTCGTCGCCGCAGATACGCAGTATTTT
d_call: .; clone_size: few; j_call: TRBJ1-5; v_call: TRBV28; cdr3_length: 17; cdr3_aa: CASSKGWARGAYQPQHF; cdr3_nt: TGTGCCAGCAGTAAAGGGTGGGCGCGGGGTGCGTATCAGCCCCAGCATTTT
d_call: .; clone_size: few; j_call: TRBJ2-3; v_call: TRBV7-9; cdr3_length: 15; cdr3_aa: CASSPWGSGTDTQYF; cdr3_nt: TGTGCCAGCAGCCCCTGGGGTAGCGGTACAGATACGCAGTATTTT
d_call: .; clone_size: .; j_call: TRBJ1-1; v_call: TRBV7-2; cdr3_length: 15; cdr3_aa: CASSLGWGGGTEAFF; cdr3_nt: TGTGCCAGCAGCTTAGGATGGGGTGGGGGCACTGAAGCTTTCTTT
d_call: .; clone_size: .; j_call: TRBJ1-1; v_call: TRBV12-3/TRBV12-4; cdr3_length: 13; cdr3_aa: CASSTSSGTEAFF; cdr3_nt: TGTGCCAGCAGTACTTCAAGTGGCACTGAAGCTTTCTTT
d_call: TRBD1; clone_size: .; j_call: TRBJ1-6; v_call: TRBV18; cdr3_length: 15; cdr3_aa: CASSLDRFGNSPLHF; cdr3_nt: TGTGCCAGCTCCCTGGACAGGTTTGGAAATTCACCCCTCCACTTT
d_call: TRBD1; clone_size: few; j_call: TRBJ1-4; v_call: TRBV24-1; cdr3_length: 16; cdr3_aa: CATSGDPGQGEEKLFF; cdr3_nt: TGTGCCACCAGTGGTGATCCGGGACAGGGGGAAGAAAAACTGTTTTTT
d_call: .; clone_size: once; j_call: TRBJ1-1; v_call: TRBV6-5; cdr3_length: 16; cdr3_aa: CASTRDFQSRNTEAFF; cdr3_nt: TGTGCCAGCACGCGGGATTTTCAGAGTCGGAACACTGAAGCTTTCTTT
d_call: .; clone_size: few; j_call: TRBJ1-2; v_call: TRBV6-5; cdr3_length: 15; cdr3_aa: CASSSLGGINYGYTF; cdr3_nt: TGTGCCAGCAGCTCTCTGGGGGGGATCAACTATGGCTACACCTTC
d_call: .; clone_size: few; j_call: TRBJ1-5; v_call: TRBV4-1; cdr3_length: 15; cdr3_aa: CASSQAQGLRQPQHF; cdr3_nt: TGCGCCAGCAGCCAAGCACAGGGCCTTCGGCAGCCCCAGCATTTT
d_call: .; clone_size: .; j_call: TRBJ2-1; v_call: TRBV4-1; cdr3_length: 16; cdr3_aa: CASSQVYDYQANEQFF; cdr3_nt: TGCGCCAGCAGCCAAGTGTATGACTATCAGGCGAATGAGCAGTTCTTC
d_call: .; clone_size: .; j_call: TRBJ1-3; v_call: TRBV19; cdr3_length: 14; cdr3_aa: CASTLGHKGNTIYF; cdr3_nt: TGTGCCAGTACCCTGGGACACAAAGGAAACACCATATATTTT
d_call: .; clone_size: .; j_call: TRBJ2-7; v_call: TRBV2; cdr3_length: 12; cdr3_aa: CASSSGRYKQYF; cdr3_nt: TGTGCCAGCAGTTCGGGCCGATACAAGCAGTACTTC
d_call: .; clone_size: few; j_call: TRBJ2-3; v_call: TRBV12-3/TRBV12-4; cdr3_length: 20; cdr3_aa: CASSLVVASYPGSPTDTQYF; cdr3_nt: TGTGCCAGCAGTTTAGTAGTAGCCTCATATCCGGGATCGCCCACAGATACGCAGTATTTT
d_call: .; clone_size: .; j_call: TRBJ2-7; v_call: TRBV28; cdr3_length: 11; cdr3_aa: CASGYRYEQYF; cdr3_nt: TGTGCCAGCGGTTACAGGTACGAGCAGTACTTC
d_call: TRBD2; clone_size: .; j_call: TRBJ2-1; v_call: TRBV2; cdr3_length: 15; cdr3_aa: CASRDRGGRYNEQFF; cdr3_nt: TGTGCCAGCAGGGACCGGGGGGGCCGGTATAATGAGCAGTTCTTC
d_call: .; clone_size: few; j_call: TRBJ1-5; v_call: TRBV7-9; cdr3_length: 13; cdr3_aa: CASSLIGVQPQHF; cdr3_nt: TGTGCCAGCAGCCTAATCGGGGTCCAGCCCCAGCATTTT
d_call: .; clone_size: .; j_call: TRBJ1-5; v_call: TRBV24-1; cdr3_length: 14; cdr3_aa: CATSDFTQNQPQHF; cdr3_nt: TGTGCCACCAGTGATTTTACTCAAAATCAGCCCCAGCATTTT